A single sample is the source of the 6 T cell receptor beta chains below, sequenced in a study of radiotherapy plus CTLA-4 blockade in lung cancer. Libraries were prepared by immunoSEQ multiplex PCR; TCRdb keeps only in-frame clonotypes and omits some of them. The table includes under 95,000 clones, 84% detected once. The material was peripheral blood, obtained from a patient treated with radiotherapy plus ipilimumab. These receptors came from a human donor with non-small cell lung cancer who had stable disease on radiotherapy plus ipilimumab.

The CDR3 region is CASTLRQNYEQYF. The CDR3 coding sequence is TGTGCCAGCACCCTGAGGCAAAACTACGAGCAGTACTTC. The V gene is TRBV28, the J gene TRBJ2-7; D unclear. CDR3 size: 13 residues. Germline CDR1 MDHEN, CDR2 SYDVKM. V was clipped by 7 bases and J by 3 bases, with 13 bases between them.

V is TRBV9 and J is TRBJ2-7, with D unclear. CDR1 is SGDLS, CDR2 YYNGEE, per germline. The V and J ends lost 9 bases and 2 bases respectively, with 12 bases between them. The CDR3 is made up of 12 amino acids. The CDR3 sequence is CATGPYTYEQYF. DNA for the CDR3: TGTGCCACCGGGCCCTACACCTACGAGCAGTACTTC.

CDR3 in amino acids: CASSEEPRQGADTQYF. The CDR3 DNA follows: TGTGCCAGCAGTGAAGAACCCCGACAGGGGGCAGATACGCAGTATTTT. The chain is built from TRBV6-1 and TRBJ2-3; 9 positions agree with TRBD1. The germline CDR1 and CDR2 sequences are MNHNS and SASEGT. CDR3 size: 16 residues. The trim removed 1 base at V and 4 bases at J, leaving 6 bases unmatched.

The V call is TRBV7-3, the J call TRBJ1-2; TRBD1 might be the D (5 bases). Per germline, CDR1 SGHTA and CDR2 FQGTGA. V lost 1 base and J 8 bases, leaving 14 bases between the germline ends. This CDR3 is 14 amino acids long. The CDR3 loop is CASSLRGEGGGYTF. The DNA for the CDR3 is TGTGCCAGCAGCTTAAGGGGCGAGGGTGGCGGCTACACCTTC. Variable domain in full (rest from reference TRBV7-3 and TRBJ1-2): GAGVSQTPSNKVTEKGKYVELRCDPISGHTALYWYRQSLGQGPEFLIYFQGTGAADDSGLPNDRFFAVRPEGSVSTLKIQRTERGDSAVYLCASSLRGEGGGYTFGSGTRLTVV.

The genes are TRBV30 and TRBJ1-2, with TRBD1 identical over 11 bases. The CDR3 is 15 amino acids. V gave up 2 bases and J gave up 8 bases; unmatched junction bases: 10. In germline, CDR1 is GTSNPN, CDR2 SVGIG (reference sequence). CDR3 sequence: CAWSLTGTGGGGYTF. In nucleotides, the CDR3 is TGTGCCTGGAGTTTAACTGGGACAGGGGGAGGGGGCTACACCTTC.

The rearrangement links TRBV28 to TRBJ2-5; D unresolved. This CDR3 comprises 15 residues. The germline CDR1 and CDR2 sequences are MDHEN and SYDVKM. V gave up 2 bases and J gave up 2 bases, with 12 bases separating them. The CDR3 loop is CASSLVEFGQETQYF. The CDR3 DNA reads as TGTGCCAGCAGTTTAGTGGAATTTGGGCAAGAGACCCAGTACTTC.